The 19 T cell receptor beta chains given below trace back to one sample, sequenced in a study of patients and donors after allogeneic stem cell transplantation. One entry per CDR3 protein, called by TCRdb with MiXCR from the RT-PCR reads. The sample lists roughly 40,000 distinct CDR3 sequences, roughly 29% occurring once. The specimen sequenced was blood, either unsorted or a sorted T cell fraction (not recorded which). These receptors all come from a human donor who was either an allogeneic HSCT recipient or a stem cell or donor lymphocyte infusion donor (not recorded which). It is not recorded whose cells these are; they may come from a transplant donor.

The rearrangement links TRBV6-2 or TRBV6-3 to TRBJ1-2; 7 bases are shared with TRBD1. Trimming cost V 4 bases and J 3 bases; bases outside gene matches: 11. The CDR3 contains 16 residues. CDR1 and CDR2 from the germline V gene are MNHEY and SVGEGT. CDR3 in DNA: TGTGCCAGCAGTTTTCGGCCCGGGACAGAAGACTATGGCTACACCTTC. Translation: CASSFRPGTEDYGYTF.

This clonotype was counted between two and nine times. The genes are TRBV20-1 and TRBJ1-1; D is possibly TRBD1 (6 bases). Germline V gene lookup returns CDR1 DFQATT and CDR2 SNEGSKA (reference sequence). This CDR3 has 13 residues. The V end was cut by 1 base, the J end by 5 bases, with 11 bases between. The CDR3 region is CSARGGGWTEAFF. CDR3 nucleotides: TGCAGTGCTAGAGGTGGGGGCTGGACTGAAGCTTTCTTT.

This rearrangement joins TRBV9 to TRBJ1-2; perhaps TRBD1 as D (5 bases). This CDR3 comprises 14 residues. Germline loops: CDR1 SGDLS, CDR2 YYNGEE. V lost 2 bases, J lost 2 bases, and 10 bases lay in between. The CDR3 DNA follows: TGTGCCAGCAGCGTTGGGACGGGGAACTATGGCTACACCTTC. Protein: CASSVGTGNYGYTF.

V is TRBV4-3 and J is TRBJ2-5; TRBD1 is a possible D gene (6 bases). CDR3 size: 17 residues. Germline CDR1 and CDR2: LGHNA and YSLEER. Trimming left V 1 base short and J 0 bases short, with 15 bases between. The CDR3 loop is CASSQAVRGLYQETQYF. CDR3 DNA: TGCGCCAGCAGCCAAGCGGTCAGGGGCTTGTACCAAGAGACCCAGTACTTC.

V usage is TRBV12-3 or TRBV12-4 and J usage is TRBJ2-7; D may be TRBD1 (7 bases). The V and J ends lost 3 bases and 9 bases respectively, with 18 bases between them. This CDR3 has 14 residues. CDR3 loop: CASSLSSGGNGQYF. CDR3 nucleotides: TGTGCCAGCAGTTTGTCGTCAGGGGGGAATGGGCAGTACTTC.

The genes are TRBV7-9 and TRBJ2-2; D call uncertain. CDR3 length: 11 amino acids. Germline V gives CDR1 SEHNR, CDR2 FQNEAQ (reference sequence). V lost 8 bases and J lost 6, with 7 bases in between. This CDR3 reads CASPQSGELFF. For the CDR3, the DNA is TGTGCCAGCCCTCAGTCCGGGGAGCTGTTTTTT.

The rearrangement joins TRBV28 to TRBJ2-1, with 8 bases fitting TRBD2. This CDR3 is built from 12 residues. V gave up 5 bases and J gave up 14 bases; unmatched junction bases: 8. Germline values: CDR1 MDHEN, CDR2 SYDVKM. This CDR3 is CASSQTSVRKFF. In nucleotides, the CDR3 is TGTGCCAGCAGTCAGACTAGCGTGCGGAAGTTCTTC.

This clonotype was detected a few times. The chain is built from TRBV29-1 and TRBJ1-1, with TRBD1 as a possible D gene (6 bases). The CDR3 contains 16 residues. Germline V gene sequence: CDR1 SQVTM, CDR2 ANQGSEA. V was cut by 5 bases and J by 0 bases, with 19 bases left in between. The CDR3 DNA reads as TGCAGCGTTCTCGGACAGTACCTTTTCATGAACACTGAAGCTTTCTTT. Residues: CSVLGQYLFMNTEAFF.

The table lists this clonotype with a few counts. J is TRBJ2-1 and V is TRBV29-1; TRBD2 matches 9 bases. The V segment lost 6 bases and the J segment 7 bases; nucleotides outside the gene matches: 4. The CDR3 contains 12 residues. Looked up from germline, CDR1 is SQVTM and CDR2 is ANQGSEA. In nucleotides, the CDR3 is TGCAGCGTCCGGCGGGAGGGAAATGAGCAGTTCTTC. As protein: CSVRREGNEQFF.

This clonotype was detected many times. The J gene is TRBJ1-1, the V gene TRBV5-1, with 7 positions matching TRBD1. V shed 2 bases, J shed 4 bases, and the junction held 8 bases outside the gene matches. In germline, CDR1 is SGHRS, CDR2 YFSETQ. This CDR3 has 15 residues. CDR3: CASSLSNRGSTEAFF. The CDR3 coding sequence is TGCGCCAGCAGCTTATCCAACAGGGGTAGCACTGAAGCTTTCTTT.

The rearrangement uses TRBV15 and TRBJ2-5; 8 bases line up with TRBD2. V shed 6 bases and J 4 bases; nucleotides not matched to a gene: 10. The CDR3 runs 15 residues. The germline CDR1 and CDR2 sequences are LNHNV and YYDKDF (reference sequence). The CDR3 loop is CATSSGTWLVETQYF. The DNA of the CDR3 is TGTGCCACCAGTAGCGGGACCTGGTTGGTAGAGACCCAGTACTTC.

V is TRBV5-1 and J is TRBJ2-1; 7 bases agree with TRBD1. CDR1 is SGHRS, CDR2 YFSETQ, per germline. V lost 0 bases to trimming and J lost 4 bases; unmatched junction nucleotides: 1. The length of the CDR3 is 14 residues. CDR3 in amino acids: CASSLEGAYNEQFF. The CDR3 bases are TGCGCCAGCAGCTTGGAGGGGGCATACAATGAGCAGTTCTTC.

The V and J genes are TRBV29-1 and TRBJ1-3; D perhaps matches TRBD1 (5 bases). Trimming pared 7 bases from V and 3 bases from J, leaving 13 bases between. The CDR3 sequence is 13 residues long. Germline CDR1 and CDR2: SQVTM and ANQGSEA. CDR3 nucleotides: TGCAGCGCGGTGGGACTCTATGGAAACACCATATATTTT. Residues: CSAVGLYGNTIYF.

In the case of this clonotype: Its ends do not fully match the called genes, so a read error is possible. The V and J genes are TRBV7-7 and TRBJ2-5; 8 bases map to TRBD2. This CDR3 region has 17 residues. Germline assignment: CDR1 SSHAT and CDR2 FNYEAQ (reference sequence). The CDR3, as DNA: TGTGCTAGCAGCTTGGCAGGGACTAGGTGGGGCCAAGAGACCCAGTACTTC. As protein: CASSLAGTRWGQETQYF.

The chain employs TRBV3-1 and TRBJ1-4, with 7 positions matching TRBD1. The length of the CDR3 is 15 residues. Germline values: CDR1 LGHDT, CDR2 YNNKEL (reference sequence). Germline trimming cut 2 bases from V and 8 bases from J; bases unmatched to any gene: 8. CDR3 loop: CASSQPTGRKEKLFF. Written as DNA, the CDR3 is TGTGCCAGCAGCCAACCGACAGGGAGAAAGGAAAAACTGTTTTTT. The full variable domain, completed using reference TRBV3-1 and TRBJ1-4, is DTAVSQTPKYLVTQMGNDKSIKCEQNLGHDTMYWYKQDSKKFLKIMFSYNNKELIINETVPNRFSPKSPDKAHLNLHINSLELGDSAVYFCASSQPTGRKEKLFFGSGTQLSVL.

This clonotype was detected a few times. CDR3 in DNA: TGTGCCAGCAGTTTAGAGGGAAGAAATGAGCGACTGTTTTTT. As protein: CASSLEGRNERLFF. This chain links TRBV12-3 or TRBV12-4 with TRBJ1-4; the D is unclear. Deletions cut 1 base from V and 13 bases from J, with 16 bases between. CDR3 length: 14 residues.

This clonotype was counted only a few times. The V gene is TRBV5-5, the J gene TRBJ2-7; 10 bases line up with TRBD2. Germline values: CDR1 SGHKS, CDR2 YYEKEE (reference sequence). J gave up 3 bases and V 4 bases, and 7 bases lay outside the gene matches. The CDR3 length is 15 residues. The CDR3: CASSVSGRPYYEQYF. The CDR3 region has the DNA TGTGCCAGCAGCGTTAGCGGGAGGCCGTACTACGAGCAGTACTTC. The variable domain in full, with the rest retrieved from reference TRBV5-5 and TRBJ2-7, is DAGVTQSPTHLIKTRGQQVTLRCSPISGHKSVSWYQQVLGQGPQFIFQYYEKEERGRGNFPDRFSARQFPNYSSELNVNALLLGDSALYLCASSVSGRPYYEQYFGPGTRLTVT.

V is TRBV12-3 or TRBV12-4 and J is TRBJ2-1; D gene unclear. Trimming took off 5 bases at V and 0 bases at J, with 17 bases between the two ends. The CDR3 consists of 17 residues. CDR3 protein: CASSPYYVEISYNEQFF. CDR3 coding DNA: TGTGCCAGCAGTCCATATTATGTCGAGATCTCCTACAATGAGCAGTTCTTC.

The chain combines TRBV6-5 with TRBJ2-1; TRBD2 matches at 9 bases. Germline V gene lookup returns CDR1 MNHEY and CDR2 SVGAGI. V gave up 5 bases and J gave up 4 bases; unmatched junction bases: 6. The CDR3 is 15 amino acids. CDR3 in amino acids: CASSPGTSMYNEQFF. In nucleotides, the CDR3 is TGTGCCAGCAGTCCAGGGACTAGCATGTACAATGAGCAGTTCTTC.